This T cell receptor (beta chain) was sequenced during a study of blood T cell repertoires in COVID-19. Overall study: The samples span acute and convalescent COVID-19 from the United States, Italy and Spain.

Looked up from germline, CDR1 is SGHAT and CDR2 is FQNNGV. V lost 3 bases to trimming and J lost 2 bases, with 8 bases between them. The length of the CDR3 is 13 residues. In the original analysis: Using reference gene primer amplification, nucleated cell counts were estimated. Data came from immunoSEQ multiplex PCR; TCRdb stores just in-frame clones and leaves some out. For V, J and clone size, that table is used; D and trimming come from the DNA. The sample consists of 110,000 to 150,000 clones, more than 75% of them appearing once. V gene TRBV11-2 combines with J gene TRBJ2-7, with a tentative D call TRBD1 (5 bases). Material for sequencing was peripheral blood. This receptor was obtained from a woman aged 50 to 60 with acute or convalescent COVID-19. CDR3 sequence (DNA): TGTGCCAGCAGCTTCCTGGACACCTACGAGCAGTACTTC. This translates into CASSFLDTYEQYF.